This TCR beta chain was recorded in a study of post-analysis software for immune sequencing data. In the study overall: The cohort encompassed relapsing-remitting, secondary progressive and progressive-relapsing multiple sclerosis disease courses.

The study, taken as a whole, reports: Batch-mates among the samples co-clustered strongly by F measure. Significantly lower normalized Chao1 diversity was found in patients with multiple sclerosis relative to controls. In patients, about 5 TRBV segments were more frequent than in controls, with TRBV5-6, TRBV5-1 and TRBV20-1 among them.

The table lists this clonotype with a few counts. The antigen remains unidentified. The V gene end was trimmed by 2 bases and the J gene end by 10 bases; junction bases not matched to a gene: 5. The CDR3 has 15 amino acids. CDR1 LGHNA and CDR2 YSLEER come from the germline V gene. Every TCR beta cDNA library bore unique molecular identifiers. TCRdb passed the PCR reads through MiXCR, listing each CDR3 protein once. The sample has 750,000 to 950,000 distinct CDR3 sequences; roughly 46% are singletons. This TCR was recovered from a girl aged 10-17 years with multiple sclerosis. The chain carries TRBV4-3 and TRBJ2-1, with 13 nucleotides matching TRBD2. The source material was blood. The CDR3 region has the DNA TGCGCCAGCAGCCAAAGACTAGCGGGAGGAGTAGAGCAGTTCTTC. It specifies CASSQRLAGGVEQFF.